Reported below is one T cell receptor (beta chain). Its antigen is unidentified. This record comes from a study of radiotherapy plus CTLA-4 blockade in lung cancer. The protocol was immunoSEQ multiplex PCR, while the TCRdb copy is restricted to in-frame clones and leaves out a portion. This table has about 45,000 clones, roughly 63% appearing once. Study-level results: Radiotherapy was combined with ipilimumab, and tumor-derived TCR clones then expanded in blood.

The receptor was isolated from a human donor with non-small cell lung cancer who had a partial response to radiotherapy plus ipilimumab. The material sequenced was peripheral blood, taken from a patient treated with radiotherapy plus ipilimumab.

The CDR3 loop is CASSPGRRGYTF. The DNA for the CDR3 is TGTGCCAGCAGCCCAGGGCGGCGAGGCTACACCTTC. The chain carries TRBV6-1 and TRBJ1-2, with D perhaps matching TRBD1 (5 bases). Germline V gene sequence: CDR1 MNHNS, CDR2 SASEGT. The CDR3 runs 12 residues. Trimming took 6 bases from V and 8 from J, leaving 13 bases between them.